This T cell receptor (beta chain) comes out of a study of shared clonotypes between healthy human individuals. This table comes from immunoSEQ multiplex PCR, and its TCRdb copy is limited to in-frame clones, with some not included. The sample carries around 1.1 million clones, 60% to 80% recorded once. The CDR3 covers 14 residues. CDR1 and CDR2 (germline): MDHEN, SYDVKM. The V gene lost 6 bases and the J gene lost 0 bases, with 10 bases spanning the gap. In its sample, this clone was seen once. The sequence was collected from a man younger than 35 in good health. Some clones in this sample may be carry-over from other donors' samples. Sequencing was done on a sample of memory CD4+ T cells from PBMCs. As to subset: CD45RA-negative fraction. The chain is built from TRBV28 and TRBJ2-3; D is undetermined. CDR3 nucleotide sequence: TGTGCCAGCAGCCGCACTTCTAGCACAGATACGCAGTATTTT. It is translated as CASSRTSSTDTQYF.